A single sample gave rise to the 8 T cell receptor beta chains below, sequenced in a study of T cells after somatic rescue of genetic block. Measured with immunoSEQ multiplex PCR; TCRdb has only the in-frame clones, and not every one. The sample lists roughly 13,000 clones; over 65% were seen once. The source material was peripheral blood mononuclear cells (PBMCs). The receptors come from a boy between 10 and 17 years old.

In this sample, this clone turned up once. This sequence joins TRBV10-3 and TRBJ2-7; 9 nucleotides match TRBD1. The V and J ends lost 4 bases and 2 bases, in that order; junction bases with no gene match: 6. The CDR3 is 15 residues long. The germline V gene has CDR1 ENHRY and CDR2 SYGVKD. CDR3 coding DNA: TGTGCCATCAGTGTTGACAGGGGGGGAACCTACGAGCAGTACTTC. This sequence encodes CAISVDRGGTYEQYF.

V gene TRBV9 combines with J gene TRBJ2-3; D might be TRBD1 or TRBD2, each matching 5 bases. Deletions cut 3 bases from V and 4 bases from J, with 15 bases between. The CDR3 has 15 residues. The germline gives CDR1 SGDLS, CDR2 YYNGEE. CDR3 region: CASSAPRGAPDTQYF. CDR3 in DNA: TGTGCCAGCAGCGCCCCGAGGGGAGCCCCAGATACGCAGTATTTT.

The chain combines TRBV28 with TRBJ2-5, with 10 positions matching TRBD2. With 7 bases clipped from V and 11 bases from J, the junction kept 10 bases outside the gene matches. The CDR3 is 13 amino acids. From germline, CDR1 is MDHEN and CDR2 SYDVKM. CDR3 residues: CASTLGLAREQYF. CDR3 nucleotides: TGTGCCAGCACTTTGGGACTAGCGAGAGAGCAGTACTTC.

The CDR3 DNA reads as TGTGCCAGCTCACCAGGACTAGCTGGTGAGCAGTTCTTC. Its translation is CASSPGLAGEQFF. The chain combines TRBV18 with TRBJ2-1; 8 bases line up with TRBD2. Unmatched junction bases numbered 3, after V lost 2 bases and J lost 9 bases. The V gene's germline CDR1 is KGHSH and CDR2 LQKENI. The CDR3 totals 13 residues.

This clone came up once. The V and J genes are TRBV4-2 and TRBJ1-6, with a weak D call TRBD1 (5 bases). The germline gives CDR1 LGHNA, CDR2 YNFKEQ. The CDR3 is 14 residues long. Trimming removed 5 bases at V and 9 bases at J, with 14 bases between. The CDR3 loop reads CASSLGVRASPLHF. CDR3 nucleotide sequence: TGTGCCAGCAGCTTGGGGGTCAGGGCTTCACCCCTCCACTTT.

This chain links TRBV18 with TRBJ2-1, with 10 bases that match TRBD1. There are 14 residues in the CDR3. With V trimmed by 6 bases and J by 4 bases, 3 bases remained unmatched. Germline-derived CDR1 and CDR2 are KGHSH and LQKENI. Here the CDR3 reads CASSAGQGYNEQFF. In DNA form, the CDR3 reads TGTGCCAGCTCGGCGGGACAGGGGTACAATGAGCAGTTCTTC.

This sequence joins TRBV7-8 and TRBJ2-7; the D gene is possibly TRBD2 (6 bases). V was shortened by 5 bases and J by 2 bases, with 16 bases between the two germline ends. CDR1 SGHVS and CDR2 FQNEAQ come from the germline V gene. This CDR3 has 15 amino acids. The CDR3 here is CASSPAGLFTYEQYF. Here the CDR3 DNA reads TGTGCCAGCAGCCCTGCGGGACTGTTTACCTACGAGCAGTACTTC.

This clone occurred a few times. This rearrangement joins TRBV6-5 to TRBJ2-5; TRBD1 is a possible D gene (6 bases). CDR1 and CDR2 from the germline V gene are MNHEY and SVGAGI. The CDR3 has 16 residues. Trimming removed 4 bases from V and 2 bases from J, with 17 bases in between. The chain's CDR3 is CASSFGRGSGQETQYF. The CDR3, as DNA: TGTGCCAGCAGTTTCGGCAGGGGTTCGGGACAAGAGACCCAGTACTTC.